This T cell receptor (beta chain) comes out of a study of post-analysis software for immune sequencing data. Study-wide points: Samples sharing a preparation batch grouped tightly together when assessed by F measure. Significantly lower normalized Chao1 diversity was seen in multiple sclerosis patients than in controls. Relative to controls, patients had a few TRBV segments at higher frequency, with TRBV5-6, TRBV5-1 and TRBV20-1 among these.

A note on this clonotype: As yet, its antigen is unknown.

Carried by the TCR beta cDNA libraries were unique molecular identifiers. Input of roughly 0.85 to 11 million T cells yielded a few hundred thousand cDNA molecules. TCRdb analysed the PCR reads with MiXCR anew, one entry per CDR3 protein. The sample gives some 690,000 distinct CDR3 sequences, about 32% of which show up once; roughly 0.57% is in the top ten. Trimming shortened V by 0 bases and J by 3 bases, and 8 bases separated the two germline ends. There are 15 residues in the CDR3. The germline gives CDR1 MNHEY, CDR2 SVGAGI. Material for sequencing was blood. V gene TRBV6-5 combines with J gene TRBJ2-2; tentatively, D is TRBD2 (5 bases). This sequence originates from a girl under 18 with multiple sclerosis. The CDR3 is CASSYSRGYTGELFF. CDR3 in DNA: TGTGCCAGCAGTTACTCTCGGGGTTACACCGGGGAGCTGTTTTTT.